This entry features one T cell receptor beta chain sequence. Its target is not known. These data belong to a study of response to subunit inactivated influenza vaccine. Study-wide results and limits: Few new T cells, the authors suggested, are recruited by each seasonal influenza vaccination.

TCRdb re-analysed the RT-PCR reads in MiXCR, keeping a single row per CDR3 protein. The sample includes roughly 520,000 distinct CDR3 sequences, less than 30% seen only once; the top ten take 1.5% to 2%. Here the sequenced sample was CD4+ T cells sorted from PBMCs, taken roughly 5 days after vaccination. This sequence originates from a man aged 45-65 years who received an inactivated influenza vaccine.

This CDR3 reads CSARLQGLEPQHF. For the CDR3, the DNA is TGCAGTGCTAGGTTGCAGGGTTTGGAGCCCCAGCATTTT. The chain employs TRBV20-1 and TRBJ1-5; D possibly corresponds to TRBD1 (5 bases). Germline V lookup: CDR1 DFQATT, CDR2 SNEGSKA (reference sequence). The CDR3 extends over 13 amino acids. Between the trimmed V and J ends, which lost 3 bases and 8 bases, there was a span of 14 bases.